The 13 T cell receptor beta chains in this list originate from one sample, sequenced in a study of T cell responses to AZD1222 COVID-19 vaccine. Sequenced by immunoSEQ multiplex PCR; TCRdb stores in-frame clones only, minus some. The table includes some 55,000 clones, more than 80% detected once. Sequencing used peripheral blood, obtained on day 0 of AZD1222 vaccination. Every receptor here comes from an adult in good health.

The chain carries TRBV19 and TRBJ2-1; D tentatively reads TRBD1 or TRBD2 (5 bases each). The V and J ends lost 5 bases and 10 bases respectively, with 18 bases between them. The CDR3 runs to 14 residues. The germline V gene has CDR1 LNHDA and CDR2 SQIVND (reference sequence). CDR3 bases: TGTGCCAGTAGTGTCTCTCGGGACCTCCGGGAGCAGTTCTTC. Encoded protein: CASSVSRDLREQFF.

This clone was detected once. The J gene is TRBJ2-1, the V gene TRBV2; TRBD2 aligns across 7 bases. V was pared by 6 bases and J by 6 bases, with 11 bases of the junction left unmatched. The CDR3 totals 15 residues. Germline CDR1 and CDR2: SNHLY and FYNNEI. The CDR3 sequence is CASRHAGRNSNEQFF. The CDR3 coding sequence is TGTGCCAGCAGGCATGCCGGGAGGAACAGCAATGAGCAGTTCTTC.

The J gene is TRBJ1-5, the V gene TRBV28; D ambiguous. The CDR3 is 14 residues long. The V end was cut by 6 bases, the J end by 11 bases, with 20 bases between. Germline CDR1 reads MDHEN; CDR2 reads SYDVKM. CDR3 nucleotide sequence: TGTGCCAGCAGCCTTATCGGAGGATTAAGGACCCAGCATTTT. This encodes CASSLIGGLRTQHF.

This chain links TRBV28 with TRBJ1-5, with 8 positions matching TRBD1. The V and J ends lost 3 bases and 1 base, in that order; junction bases with no gene match: 5. CDR3 length: 16 amino acids. Germline lookup yields CDR1 MDHEN and CDR2 SYDVKM. The CDR3 DNA is TGTGCCAGCAGTTTTGACAGGGGTGAAAGCAATCAGCCCCAGCATTTT. This codes for CASSFDRGESNQPQHF.

In this sample, this clone turned up once. The CDR3 spells CASSAQGATFF. CDR3 DNA: TGTGCCAGCAGTGCACAGGGGGCGACTTTCTTT. V gene TRBV25-1 combines with J gene TRBJ1-1; 9 nucleotides align to TRBD1. The CDR3 runs 11 residues. V gave up 4 bases and J gave up 12 bases; unmatched junction bases: 3. The germline CDR1 and CDR2 sequences are MGHDK and SYGVNS. Using reference TRBV25-1 and TRBJ1-1 for the parts outside the CDR3, the full variable domain is EADIYQTPRYLVIGTGKKITLECSQTMGHDKMYWYQQDPGMELHLIHYSYGVNSTEKGDLSSESTVSRIRTEHFPLTLESARPSHTSQYLCASSAQGATFFGQGTRLTVV.

This clone appeared once. This chain links TRBV18 with TRBJ1-5; 7 nucleotides align to TRBD1. The V and J ends lost 5 bases and 3 bases, in that order; junction bases with no gene match: 4. The CDR3 covers 14 residues. CDR1 is KGHSH, CDR2 LQKENI, per germline. CDR3 protein: CASSETGINQPQHF. The CDR3, as DNA: TGTGCCAGCTCAGAGACAGGGATCAATCAGCCCCAGCATTTT. Full variable domain (remainder filled in from reference TRBV18 and TRBJ1-5): NAGVMQNPRHLVRRRGQEARLRCSPMKGHSHVYWYRQLPEEGLKFMVYLQKENIIDESGMPKERFSAEFPKEGPSILRIQQVVRGDSAAYFCASSETGINQPQHFGDGTRLSIL.

V is TRBV7-9 and J is TRBJ1-4; weak D call: TRBD1 (5 bases). The CDR3 has 15 amino acids. CDR1 and CDR2 (germline): SEHNR, FQNEAQ (reference sequence). The V end lost 1 base, the J end lost 7 bases, and 13 bases lay between the germline ends. CDR3 coding DNA: TGTGCCAGCAGCTTAGACGCCGACCAGGGTGAAAAACTGTTTTTT. As protein: CASSLDADQGEKLFF.

V usage is TRBV5-4 and J usage is TRBJ1-1, with D perhaps matching TRBD1 (5 bases). V gave up 4 bases and J gave up 4 bases, with 14 bases separating them. The CDR3 is made up of 14 amino acids. Germline CDR1 reads SGHNT; CDR2 reads YYREEE (reference sequence). The CDR3 nucleotides are TGTGCCAGCAGCACGTGGGGGATGGGCACTGAAGCTTTCTTT. Protein: CASSTWGMGTEAFF.

The gene calls are TRBV25-1 and TRBJ1-6; D is possibly TRBD1 (6 bases). This CDR3 spans 16 amino acids. Germline CDR1 MGHDK, CDR2 SYGVNS. Trimming stripped 0 bases from V and 6 bases from J, with 12 bases between. This chain's CDR3 is CASSEYTGRSNSPLHF. CDR3 bases: TGTGCCAGCAGTGAATACACAGGGCGCTCTAATTCACCCCTCCACTTT.

This clone appeared once. The chain is built from TRBV11-2 and TRBJ2-3; tentatively, D is TRBD1 (6 bases). Trimming pared 6 bases from V and 2 bases from J, leaving 12 bases between. The germline gives CDR1 SGHAT, CDR2 FQNNGV. The CDR3 loop spans 14 amino acids. CDR3 DNA: TGTGCCAGCAGGTTCAGACAGGACACAGATACGCAGTATTTT. As protein: CASRFRQDTDTQYF.

This sequence joins TRBV5-1 and TRBJ1-1; unclear D gene. The CDR3 totals 12 residues. Trimming took off 5 bases at V and 4 bases at J, with 9 bases between the two ends. Per the germline V gene, CDR1 is SGHRS and CDR2 is YFSETQ. In DNA form, the CDR3 reads TGCGCCAGCAGACGAGGCAGCACTGAAGCTTTCTTT. It codes for CASRRGSTEAFF.

This chain joins TRBV28 and TRBJ2-3; no reliable D call. The CDR3 is 12 residues long. Trimming shortened V by 4 bases and J by 2 bases, and 4 bases separated the two germline ends. Germline CDR1 and CDR2: MDHEN and SYDVKM. The CDR3 nucleotides are TGTGCCAGCAGTTCCAACACAGATACGCAGTATTTT. It specifies CASSSNTDTQYF.

V and J are TRBV7-3 and TRBJ2-5; 12 bases map to TRBD1. This CDR3 has 15 residues. Germline CDR1 is SGHTA and CDR2 is FQGTGA. V trimming: 2 bases; J trimming: 5 bases; junction bases outside the gene matches: 3. The CDR3 loop is CASSLGTGGVETQYF. In DNA, the CDR3 is TGTGCCAGCAGCTTAGGGACAGGGGGCGTTGAGACCCAGTACTTC.